This TCR beta chain was sequenced in a study of long-term antiretroviral therapy in people with HIV. immunoSEQ v3.0 was run at survey level. The method was immunoSEQ multiplex PCR; TCRdb's version includes in-frame clones alone and lacks a portion of them. The sample has 33,000 or so clones, 97% seen once. Comment on this clone: No antigen is known for it.

Notes on the study in general: Clones expanded before ART dominated the repertoire at all time points.

Each contributor possessed a minimum of one pre-ART and a minimum of two post-ART PBMC samples. Specimens carried about 0.85-10 million cryopreserved PBMC before DNA extraction. Germline V gene data show CDR1 as MNHNS and CDR2 as SASEGT. Trimming pared 4 bases from V and 7 bases from J, leaving 14 bases between. This CDR3 has 15 residues. This chain connects TRBV6-1 to TRBJ1-6; D is uncertain. This specimen was unsorted PBMCs, taken 7.6 years after starting antiretroviral therapy. The source is a man in his thirties or forties with HIV. This chain's CDR3 is CASSVGDGGNSPLHF. The CDR3 nucleotides are TGTGCCAGCAGTGTTGGAGACGGCGGAAATTCACCCCTCCACTTT.